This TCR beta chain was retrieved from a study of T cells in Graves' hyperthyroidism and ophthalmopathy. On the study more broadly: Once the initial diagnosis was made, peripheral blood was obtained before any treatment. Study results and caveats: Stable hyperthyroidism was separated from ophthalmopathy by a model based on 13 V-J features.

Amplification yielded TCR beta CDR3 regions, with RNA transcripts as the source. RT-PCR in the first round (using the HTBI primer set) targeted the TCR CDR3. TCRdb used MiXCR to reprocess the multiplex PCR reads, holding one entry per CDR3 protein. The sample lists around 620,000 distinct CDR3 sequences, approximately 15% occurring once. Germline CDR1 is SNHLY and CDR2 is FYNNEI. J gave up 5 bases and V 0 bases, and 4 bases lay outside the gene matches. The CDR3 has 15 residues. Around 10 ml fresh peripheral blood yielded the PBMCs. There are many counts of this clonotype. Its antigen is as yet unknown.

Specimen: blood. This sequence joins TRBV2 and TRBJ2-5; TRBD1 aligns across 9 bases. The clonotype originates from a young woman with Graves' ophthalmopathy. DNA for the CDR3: TGTGCCAGCAGTGAAGCGGTACAGGGGGCGGAGACCCAGTACTTC. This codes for CASSEAVQGAETQYF.